Here is one TCR beta chain with its context. Antigen unknown. Using around 180 ng DNA, tens of thousands of T cell genomes, the sorted-subset replicate PCRs were run. Only in-frame clones appear in the TCRdb table, and some are missing; sequencing was by immunoSEQ multiplex PCR. The sample holds 2 million to 3 million clones, about 92% seen once. The data are from a study of shared clonotypes between healthy human individuals. Findings and limits, study-wide: Sharing of clonotypes among donors was expected to vary with sequencing depth.

The sample comprised naive CD4+ T cells sorted from blood. The subset denotes: CD45RA+ positively selected. This TCR derives from a man younger than 35 in good health.

CDR3 nucleotides: TGTGCCAGCAGTCCCAGGGGGGCAGAGACCCAGTACTTC. It codes for CASSPRGAETQYF. The chain is built from TRBV6-5 and TRBJ2-5, with D possibly TRBD1 on 7 matching bases. CDR3 length equals 13 residues. CDR1 MNHEY and CDR2 SVGAGI come from the germline V gene. The V end lost 5 bases, the J end lost 4 bases, and 11 bases lay between the germline ends.